This T cell receptor beta chain was found in a study of cytomegalovirus exposure and HLA in healthy donors (dated by TCRdb to 2016 to 2017). Concerning the study at large: In an earlier analysis of some 610 of the donors, about 270 Gb of sequence data and 95 million to 130 million unique TCR beta sequences from 150 million to 200 million T cells were reported. To predict cytomegalovirus infection status, the study combined high-throughput TCR immunosequencing, statistical association of individual TCRs with disease status, and machine learning. The number of donors typed differed by locus, with about 620-630 for A, B, C, DRB1 and DQB1, around 500 for DQA1, approximately 580 for DPA1, and 400 to 490 for DPB1. Among 398 genotyped donors of the cohort, an average of about 240,000 unique TCR beta nucleotide sequences were sequenced per donor, 15% to 20% of them non-productive. The study aimed to test whether cataloging public T cell receptors could reveal signatures of past pathogen exposure. Four to six DR-DQ haplotypes were handled as single units for association and clustering, since linkage in the cohort was strong. HLA typing covered class I and class II loci at four-digit resolution. Alongside the repertoire data, information on donor age, sex, ethnicity and CMV serostatus was compiled. All discovery cohort repertoires had been generated on a single sequencing platform. In a later analysis, previously published TCR beta repertoires from about 670 donors were re-analyzed and high-resolution HLA genotyping was added so that TCR occurrence patterns could be studied. In an earlier analysis of more than 550 of the donors, high-throughput TCR beta sequencing was used to judge whether each TCR beta V gene segment behaved as functional or pseudogenic. Among the roughly 380 genotyped donors, about 83% belonged to the genetic ancestry cluster associated with self-reported Caucasian donors. Around 320 gigabases of sequencing data and approximately 85 million unique TCR sequences were included in an early release covering roughly 600 HLA-typed donors. In a later genetic analysis, genome-wide SNP genotypes for about three fifths of the 666 donors were used, and that subset was treated as a discovery cohort. The later analysis used no new phenotypic data to find candidate immune exposures, relying instead on TCR beta sequences and their occurrence across donors. The study profiled the T cell repertoires of more than 500 subjects by immunosequencing and related them to cytomegalovirus serostatus. Along with the roughly 670-subject first cohort, a separate validation cohort of over a hundred different subjects was used.

As regards this clone: Its target antigen remains unknown. Base qualities are not recorded, but no much larger clone differs from it by a single base.

Beyond this particular receptor, the publication reports: An association between a missense DCLRE1C variant and V-gene and J-gene trimming of TCR beta chains was found in a later genetic analysis and replicated in an independent cohort. According to a later analysis, TCR association rates differed among HLA loci, with DRB1 alleles showing the most associated TCRs and HLA-C alleles showing the fewest. The cohort was sequenced for TCR beta chains only, and without alpha or paired-chain data the features that could be detected were limited. CMV serostatus was the only immune exposure information available for the cohort. A further reported finding was that TCR beta sequences accurately predicted the HLA-A and HLA-B alleles for most subjects in the first cohort. Because the 87-base-pair reads could not distinguish some IMGT-functional V segments, including TRBV6-2 and TRBV6-3, those segments were excluded. A later analysis found that HLA-associated TCR beta chains were more clonally expanded and had lower generation probabilities than equally common non-associated chains. According to the authors, the approach could potentially be generalized to other disease states and immunological phenotypes. Because counts were too low, seventeen rarely observed V segments, including chromosome 9 orphons, were excluded from the earlier analysis of about 500 of the donors. In a later analysis, some 17,000 TCR beta sequences were associated with specific HLA alleles at a false discovery rate of 0.05. A cluster of highly shared sequence variants was judged likely to represent a technical artifact of the sequencing pipeline. Most TCR sequences were observed very rarely across donors, whereas some public TCRs were present in many individuals. Because HLA typing was missing for some donors at each locus, association tests included only the typed subset. The classifier was reported to diagnose cytomegalovirus status with high specificity and sensitivity in both the original cohort and the validation cohort. Several of the top co-occurrence clusters appeared to be linked to parvovirus B19, influenza, CMV and Epstein-Barr virus, according to a later analysis. Roughly uniform sequencing depth across donors was assumed in presence/absence analyses, although this assumption may not hold. A total of 150 or so TCR beta chains were listed by the study as associated with cytomegalovirus. Strong co-occurrence of HLA alleles, especially DR and DQ, made assigning TCR associations to individual alleles difficult. A few of the identified cytomegalovirus-associated TCR beta chains were confirmed in vitro to be specific for cytomegalovirus antigens. Compared with the roughly 670-donor mean, donors in an Asian-associated ancestry cluster had fewer N-insertions in productive TCRs, according to a later genetic analysis. In an earlier analysis of about 540 of the donors, most TCR beta V segments were observed in productive rearrangements about 87% or about 30% of the time, broadly matching IMGT annotations. Linkage disequilibrium might explain the correlated functional status among segregating V segments, but an unknown experimental factor could not be ruled out. A later analysis found that most CMV-associated TCR beta chains appeared HLA-restricted, with HLA associations seemingly driven largely by CMV exposure.

The cohort comprised some 700 healthy bone marrow donors. At the time of sampling, every cohort member was nominally healthy, though immune exposures that went unrecorded were likely present. The donor was CMV seropositive and was included in the group of some 290 seropositive cohort members. Each donor provided a peripheral blood sample, and peripheral blood mononuclear cells were used for TCR beta sequencing. The Qiagen DNeasy Blood Extraction Kit was used to extract genomic DNA from the blood cell samples. CDR1 WNHNN and CDR2 SYGVQD are derived from the germline V gene (reference sequence). Unmatched junction bases come to 5, with V trimmed by 6 bases and J by 5 bases. The CDR3 measures 15 amino acids from cysteine to phenylalanine. Only the CDR3 portion is preserved as DNA: 45 bases, with reading frame beginning at the first base. Libraries were built with the immunoSEQ multiplex PCR assay. For the multiplex PCR, a mixture combining 60 forward primers for TCR Vbeta segments and 13 reverse primers for TCR Jbeta segments was used. The CDR3 region of rearranged TCR beta genes was amplified from genomic DNA by a multiplex PCR assay. On the Illumina HiSeq System, the amplified TCR beta libraries were sequenced as 87-base-pair reads. On the authors' methods: Across the 640 or so repertoires, a later analysis counted 80 million or so unique TCR beta chains, 8.5 million to 12 million of which were shared by at least two donors. A nearest-neighbor algorithm error-corrected the raw reads and collapsed the reads into unique sequences, merging closely related sequences to remove PCR and sequencing errors. To assign V, D and J gene segments, CDR3 sequences were aligned to IMGT reference sequences. For a sequence to be retained, a match of at least six nucleotides was required to both a V gene segment and a J gene segment. A rearrangement was called productive if the CDR3 had no stop codons and remained in frame with V and J, and every other rearrangement was called non-productive. CDR3 was defined by IMGT convention, running from the second conserved V-encoded cysteine to the conserved J-encoded phenylalanine. Sequences without an unambiguous match to a single V gene segment were excluded from the earlier analysis of about 630 of the donors. An earlier analysis of fewer than 750 of the donors called V segments functional above 56.7% productive rearrangements and segregating when the between-donor standard deviation exceeded 5%. A statistical classification framework was developed to diagnose cytomegalovirus status using the catalog of TCR beta chain sequences. A later analysis assigned V and J genes by comparing TCR nucleotide sequences with IMGT/GENE-DB human TR gene sequences. Using the TCRdist pipeline, a later analysis assigned CDR3 sequences along with most-parsimonious VDJ recombination scenarios. In a later analysis, each TCR beta chain was defined by its CDR3 amino acid sequence together with its V-gene family, and reads lacking a unique V-gene family were excluded. As a way to deal with suspected cross-contamination and a sequencing artifact, a later analysis dropped 640 or so nucleotide sequences that were highly shared and had low generation probability. In a later analysis, a clonal expansion index for each public chain was calculated from normalized within-repertoire ranks of inferred template counts. In a later analysis, generation probabilities were computed using a VDJ recombination model fitted to out-of-frame rearrangements, and the results were checked against IGoR. In a later analysis, hypergeometric tests were used to score TCR-TCR, TCR-HLA and TCR-CMV co-occurrence, with a repertoire-size bias correction applied to TCR pairs. To estimate false discovery rates, a later analysis permuted the HLA or CMV assignments 20 times. In a later analysis, co-occurring TCRs were grouped with DBSCAN, and TCRdist sequence similarity was added when clustering was performed within HLA-allele-positive subsets. Co-occurrence clustering excluded repertoires with fewer than 30,000 or more than 120,000 public chains, plus five with anomalous nucleotide sharing. TCRdb took this table from immuneACCESS and kept in-frame rearrangements with V and J called. Such tables lack part of the clones; where checked against another copy, unresolved V genes explain under half of the gap, and the rest is unexplained. Clone size and V and J calls were adopted from that table, with D and trimming inferred from the DNA. The sample table holds 60,000 to 65,000 clones, of which roughly 70% were seen once. The leading ten clones occupy around 27% of the sample.

The TCR originated in a man aged 50-59 years in good health and CMV-seropositive. The rearrangement combines TRBV10-1 with TRBJ2-1; TRBD2 aligns with 12 central bases. The sequenced sample consisted of PBMCs. The CDR3 region reads CASSGGLAGNNEQFF. In nucleotides, the sequence is TGCGCCAGCAGCGGTGGACTAGCGGGAAACAATGAGCAGTTCTTC.